This entry concerns a single T cell receptor (beta chain). As yet, its antigen is unknown. V lost 0 bases and J 8 bases, leaving 10 bases between the germline ends. CDR1 and CDR2 from the germline V gene are LNHNV and YYDKDF (reference sequence). This CDR3 is built from 14 residues. This specimen belongs to a study of memory CD4+ T cells and cytomegalovirus serostatus. Regarding the study as a whole: Suggested: most of the CMV-linked TCR signature lies in CD4+ memory cells.

The sort gate was single viable CD3+CD4+CD8-CD45RO+ cells for memory CD4+ T cells. The repertoire was sequenced with immunoSEQ multiplex PCR; TCRdb's copy has only in-frame clones and lacks some. The data contain 28,000 or so clones, 75% to 80% of them seen just once; the ten biggest clones take up 0.95% to 1.1%. The sequenced sample consisted of memory CD4+ T cells from blood. The TCR originated in an adult in good health and CMV-seronegative. V usage is TRBV15 and J usage is TRBJ1-4; D call uncertain. The CDR3 sequence: CATSRDPEREKLFF. CDR3 DNA: TGTGCCACCAGCAGAGATCCTGAGCGGGAAAAACTGTTTTTT.